One and the same sample provided the 19 T cell receptor beta chains below, sequenced in a study of shared clonotypes between healthy human individuals. Repertoires were generated with immunoSEQ multiplex PCR, while TCRdb's copy carries only in-frame clones and drops some. The sample has fewer than 850,000 clones, 90% to 98% seen once; the top ten hold around 0.21%. Positively selected for CCR7, the CD45RO-negative cells used as naive CD8 cells excluded terminally differentiated effector memory CD45RA+ cells. Sequenced: naive CD8+ T cells sorted from blood. These receptors were collected from a man aged 25-40 years in good health.

This chain uses TRBV7-9 with TRBJ2-1; D call uncertain. CDR1 is SEHNR and CDR2 is FQNEAQ in the germline V gene (reference sequence). V lost 7 bases, J lost 0 bases, and 7 bases lay in between. This CDR3 is built from 13 residues. Here the CDR3 DNA reads TGTGCCAGCACCGCGGCCTCCTACAATGAGCAGTTCTTC. Its translation: CASTAASYNEQFF.

V is TRBV2 and J is TRBJ1-2; tentatively, D is TRBD1 (6 bases). CDR1 SNHLY and CDR2 FYNNEI come from the germline V gene. V gave up 4 bases and J gave up 8 bases, with 11 bases separating them. This CDR3 comprises 12 residues. Here the CDR3 DNA reads TGTGCCAGCAGTGGGACAGCACGAGGCTACACCTTC. The encoded protein is CASSGTARGYTF.

This clone was picked up one time. The rearrangement joins TRBV6-5 to TRBJ2-2, with TRBD1 as a possible D gene (5 bases). There are 15 residues in the CDR3. Trimming removed 6 bases at V and 8 bases at J, with 19 bases between. Germline loops: CDR1 MNHEY, CDR2 SVGAGI. CDR3 nucleotide sequence: TGTGCCAGCAGCCCTGGGGCCCGACGAAAAGGGGAGCTGTTTTTT. Encoded protein: CASSPGARRKGELFF.

The chain couples TRBV30 to TRBJ1-2; no definite D call. Germline assignment: CDR1 GTSNPN and CDR2 SVGIG (reference sequence). The V and J ends lost 3 bases and 5 bases respectively, with 22 bases between them. The CDR3 consists of 16 residues. CDR3 DNA: TGTGCCTGGAGCGTGAGGCCCGCGGGGTTGGAATATGGCTACACCTTC. Protein sequence: CAWSVRPAGLEYGYTF.

This chain uses TRBV6-5 with TRBJ1-1, with 9 bases lining up with TRBD1. CDR3 size: 15 residues. The J segment lost 5 bases and the V segment lost 5 bases, leaving 9 bases of the junction unmatched. The germline CDR1 and CDR2 sequences are MNHEY and SVGAGI. CDR3 sequence: CASSLTGGAGTEAFF. The CDR3, as DNA: TGTGCCAGCAGTCTAACAGGGGGCGCCGGGACTGAAGCTTTCTTT.

The V call is TRBV6-5, the J call TRBJ2-7; D ambiguous. Germline V gives CDR1 MNHEY, CDR2 SVGAGI. The CDR3 is made up of 13 amino acids. V was trimmed by 2 bases and J by 1 base, leaving 6 bases between them. CDR3 amino acids: CASSYLQSYEQYF. CDR3 in DNA: TGTGCCAGCAGTTACCTTCAGTCCTACGAGCAGTACTTC.

This chain connects TRBV5-1 to TRBJ2-5; 10 nucleotides agree with TRBD1. The end of the DNA is better explained by TRBJ2-7, so the J call may be wrong. This CDR3 region has 14 residues. Germline CDR1 and CDR2: SGHRS and YFSETQ. CDR3 nucleotides: TGCGCCAGCAGCTCCGGGACAGGGGCGTACGAGCAGTACTTC. The encoded protein is CASSSGTGAYEQYF.

The chain couples TRBV5-1 to TRBJ2-1; D is perhaps TRBD2 (6 bases). CDR1 SGHRS and CDR2 YFSETQ come from the germline V gene. CDR3 length: 14 amino acids. V lost 4 bases, J lost 8 bases, and 16 bases lay in between. The CDR3: CASSRDSAVHEQFF. The CDR3 bases are TGCGCCAGCAGCCGGGACTCCGCAGTACATGAGCAGTTCTTC.

The chain couples TRBV9 to TRBJ1-4; maybe TRBD1 (5 bases). Trimming took 4 bases from V and 0 from J, leaving 13 bases between them. The CDR3 consists of 16 residues. Looked up from germline, CDR1 is SGDLS and CDR2 is YYNGEE. The CDR3 region is CASSPGGVATNEKLFF. CDR3 nucleotides: TGTGCCAGCAGCCCTGGGGGGGTTGCAACTAATGAAAAACTGTTTTTT.

The V gene is TRBV11-3, the J gene TRBJ2-1; D is unclear. Germline CDR1 SGHNT, CDR2 YENEEA. Trimming stripped 3 bases from V and 4 bases from J, with 7 bases between. The CDR3 loop spans 13 amino acids. The CDR3 loop reads CASSFRDYNEQFF. The CDR3 DNA reads TGTGCCAGCAGCTTCAGAGATTACAATGAGCAGTTCTTC.

The genes are TRBV14 and TRBJ2-7; TRBD1 might be the D (6 bases). The CDR3 extends over 17 amino acids. The V end lost 5 bases, the J end lost 5 bases, and 25 bases lay between the germline ends. Looked up from germline, CDR1 is SGHDN and CDR2 is FVKESK. CDR3 DNA sequence: TGTGCCAGCAGCAGAGGGTCTCCGGACAGCGCCTACCACGAGCAGTACTTC. This gives the protein CASSRGSPDSAYHEQYF.

This clone was counted a single time. The chain recombines TRBV7-8 with TRBJ2-1, with no clear D. CDR3 length equals 16 residues. Trimming stripped 0 bases from V and 2 bases from J, with 11 bases between. The germline CDR1 and CDR2 sequences are SGHVS and FQNEAQ. DNA of the CDR3: TGTGCCAGCAGCTTAGCGCTGGCGGTGACCTACAATGAGCAGTTCTTC. Translation gives CASSLALAVTYNEQFF.

The chain has TRBV9 and TRBJ2-5, with D possibly TRBD2 on 6 matching bases. The CDR3 covers 14 residues. Germline lookup yields CDR1 SGDLS and CDR2 YYNGEE. V was clipped by 4 bases and J by 4 bases, with 14 bases between them. This chain's CDR3 is CASSPPRGGETQYF. Written as DNA, the CDR3 is TGTGCCAGCAGCCCCCCTCGGGGAGGAGAGACCCAGTACTTC.

The V call is TRBV2, the J call TRBJ2-7; 7 bases fit TRBD2. The CDR3 extends over 12 amino acids. Germline V gene data show CDR1 as SNHLY and CDR2 as FYNNEI. J lost 4 bases, V lost 7 bases, and 4 bases had no gene match. The CDR3 nucleotides read TGTGCCAGCACCCATAGCGGGTACGAGCAGTACTTC. Its translation is CASTHSGYEQYF.

The rearrangement uses TRBV6-1 and TRBJ2-7; 9 nucleotides agree with TRBD2. The CDR3 has 14 residues. Germline trimming cut 5 bases from V and 1 base from J; bases unmatched to any gene: 3. CDR1 MNHNS and CDR2 SASEGT come from the germline V gene. CDR3 region: CASSPSGKSYEQYF. In DNA, the CDR3 is TGTGCCAGCAGTCCTAGCGGGAAATCCTACGAGCAGTACTTC.

The chain carries TRBV29-1 and TRBJ2-2; no clear D gene. Trimming cost V 6 bases and J 0 bases, with 17 bases left between them. Germline assignment: CDR1 SQVTM and CDR2 ANQGSEA. The CDR3 consists of 16 residues. The CDR3 sequence is CSVYTTSATNTGELFF. The DNA for the CDR3 is TGCAGCGTGTATACCACAAGTGCGACGAACACCGGGGAGCTGTTTTTT.

The V and J genes are TRBV28 and TRBJ2-5, with TRBD1 matching 8 bases. Looked up from germline, CDR1 is MDHEN and CDR2 is SYDVKM. The CDR3 loop spans 17 amino acids. Trimming took 5 bases from V and 1 from J; bases not matched to a gene: 12. CDR3 protein: CASSDRGALSIQETQYF. The CDR3 DNA reads TGTGCCAGCAGTGACAGGGGCGCCCTGAGCATCCAAGAGACCCAGTACTTC.

J is TRBJ2-7 and V is TRBV11-2, with D hard to call. V lost 2 bases and J 7 bases, leaving 6 bases between the germline ends. The V gene's germline CDR1 is SGHAT and CDR2 FQNNGV. The length of the CDR3 is 11 residues. CDR3 sequence reads: CASSLLVEQYF. DNA for the CDR3: TGTGCCAGCAGCTTATTAGTAGAGCAGTACTTC.

The V call is TRBV9, the J call TRBJ2-7; TRBD2 aligns across 10 bases. This CDR3 comprises 15 residues. The V and J ends lost 0 bases and 0 bases, in that order; junction bases with no gene match: 0. The germline V gene encodes CDR1 SGDLS and CDR2 YYNGEE. The CDR3 nucleotides are TGTGCCAGCAGCGTAGTAGCGGGAGGCTCCTACGAGCAGTACTTC. Translation: CASSVVAGGSYEQYF.